The table lists the clone carrying this T cell receptor beta chain with a few counts. Germline V gene sequence: CDR1 LGHDT, CDR2 YNNKEL (reference sequence). The CDR3 spans 16 residues. Trimming took 0 bases from V and 5 from J, leaving 14 bases between them. This record belongs to a study of blood T cell repertoires in COVID-19. Per the original data handling: Reference gene primer amplification gave nucleated cell count estimates. The protocol was immunoSEQ multiplex PCR, while the TCRdb copy is restricted to in-frame clones and leaves out a portion. V and J calls plus clone size are reproduced from that table; the DNA served to infer D and trimming. This sample carries some 230,000 clones, 70% to 85% of them seen once, and the ten largest clones take about 15%.

The V and J genes are TRBV3-1 (or the pseudogene TRBV3-2) and TRBJ1-3; D is perhaps TRBD1 (5 bases). Material: PBMCs or T cells enriched from blood (not recorded which). This clonotype was obtained from a middle-aged man who had recovered from COVID-19. The CDR3 sequence is CASSQDMGPARNTIYF. In DNA form, the CDR3 reads TGTGCCAGCAGCCAAGATATGGGGCCTGCAAGAAACACCATATATTTT.